The 26 T cell receptor beta chains in this list originate from one sample, sequenced in a study of T cell responses to AZD1222 COVID-19 vaccine. The repertoire was sequenced with immunoSEQ multiplex PCR; TCRdb's copy has only in-frame clones and lacks some. Among under 200,000 clones, around nine tenths were seen once, and the ten largest hold roughly 1.6%. Specimen: peripheral blood, collected on day 0 of AZD1222 vaccination. The source of these receptors is an adult in good health.

The chain carries TRBV5-1 and TRBJ2-7, with TRBD1 matching 8 bases. Germline assignment: CDR1 SGHRS and CDR2 YFSETQ. The CDR3 is made up of 15 amino acids. V was clipped by 4 bases and J by 1 base; unmatched bases: 7. CDR3 DNA: TGCGCCAGCAGCCTAGGGACAGGAGCATCCTACGAGCAGTACTTC. It is translated as CASSLGTGASYEQYF.

The chain has TRBV3-1 (or the pseudogene TRBV3-2) and TRBJ2-7, with TRBD1 identical over 8 bases. The CDR3 spans 15 residues. CDR1 LGHDT and CDR2 YNNKEL come from the germline V gene (reference sequence). After removal of 3 bases from V and 2 bases from J, the junction contained 6 bases not matched to a gene. As DNA, the CDR3 is TGTGCCAGCAGCCAGAAGCAGACAGGGGCCTACGAGCAGTACTTC. Amino acid sequence: CASSQKQTGAYEQYF.

The J gene is TRBJ1-4, the V gene TRBV28; a possible D gene is TRBD1 (6 bases). Germline CDR1 and CDR2: MDHEN and SYDVKM. V was clipped by 4 bases and J by 8 bases, with 14 bases between them. The CDR3 runs 14 residues. Written as DNA, the CDR3 is TGTGCCAGCAGTTACAGGGCGGTGAGGGAAAAACTGTTTTTT. This gives the protein CASSYRAVREKLFF. Complete variable domain (other parts from reference TRBV28 and TRBJ1-4): DVKVTQSSRYLVKRTGEKVFLECVQDMDHENMFWYRQDPGLGLRLIYFSYDVKMKEKGDIPEGYSVSREKKERFSLILESASTNQTSMYLCASSYRAVREKLFFGSGTQLSVL.

The chain couples TRBV27 to TRBJ1-4; D is undetermined. Deletions cut 6 bases from V and 4 bases from J, with 9 bases between. Germline V gives CDR1 MNHEY, CDR2 SMNVEV (reference sequence). The CDR3 contains 13 residues. The CDR3: CASSRQVNEKLFF. The CDR3 DNA reads as TGTGCCAGCAGCCGCCAGGTTAATGAAAAACTGTTTTTT.

V is TRBV28 and J is TRBJ1-2, with 8 positions matching TRBD1. This CDR3 has 16 amino acids. Germline CDR1 MDHEN, CDR2 SYDVKM. Germline trimming cut 2 bases from V and 4 bases from J; bases unmatched to any gene: 9. This CDR3 is CASSLSSVGQGYGYTF. The CDR3 nucleotides are TGTGCCAGCAGTTTAAGTTCGGTCGGACAGGGCTATGGCTACACCTTC.

The chain joins TRBV28 to TRBJ1-2, with TRBD1 matching 7 bases. The CDR3 is made up of 14 amino acids. Germline CDR1 MDHEN, CDR2 SYDVKM. V dropped 6 bases and J dropped 7; count of bases not matched to a gene: 11. Here the CDR3 DNA reads TGTGCCAGCAGCTCACCGGGACAGTTTACTGGCTACACCTTC. Translating it yields CASSSPGQFTGYTF.

The chain links TRBV6-4 to TRBJ2-6, with 8 bases fitting TRBD1. V lost 4 bases and J lost 4; bases outside the gene matches: 3. The CDR3 is 15 amino acids. Germline V gene lookup returns CDR1 MRHNA and CDR2 SNTAGT. The CDR3 spells CASSVTGAGANVLTF. The CDR3 nucleotides are TGTGCCAGCAGTGTGACAGGGGCAGGGGCCAACGTCCTGACTTTC.

This chain connects TRBV5-4 to TRBJ2-1, with a possible D match to TRBD1 (7 bases). V lost 1 base to trimming and J lost 4 bases, with 9 bases between them. From germline, CDR1 is SGHNT and CDR2 YYREEE (reference sequence). This CDR3 is built from 14 residues. CDR3: CASSLQGGYNEQFF. The CDR3 DNA follows: TGTGCCAGCAGCTTGCAGGGGGGATACAATGAGCAGTTCTTC.

The CDR3 region is CASSIGGRQFSPQHF. CDR3 sequence (DNA): TGTGCCAGTAGTATAGGGGGGCGGCAGTTCAGCCCCCAGCATTTT. The rearrangement joins TRBV19 to TRBJ1-5, with D possibly matching TRBD1 (6 bases). V lost 1 base, J lost 10 bases, and 17 bases lay in between. The CDR3 sequence is 15 residues long. Per germline, CDR1 LNHDA and CDR2 SQIVND (reference sequence). Full variable domain (remainder filled in from reference TRBV19 and TRBJ1-5): DGGITQSPKYLFRKEGQNVTLSCEQNLNHDAMYWYRQDPGQGLRLIYYSQIVNDFQKGDIAEGYSVSREKKESFPLTVTSAQKNPTAFYLCASSIGGRQFSPQHFGDGTRLSIL.

This clone was recorded once. The sample carries other DNA sequences with the same CDR3. The chain uses TRBV9 and TRBJ2-1; D is unresolved. V was trimmed by 0 bases and J by 0 bases, leaving 4 bases between them. The CDR3 extends over 14 amino acids. CDR1 and CDR2 from the germline V gene are SGDLS and YYNGEE. The CDR3, as DNA: TGTGCCAGCAGCGTAGATCCCTCCTACAATGAGCAGTTCTTC. Its protein product is CASSVDPSYNEQFF.

The genes are TRBV5-1 and TRBJ1-1; D is uncertain. Per the germline V gene, CDR1 is SGHRS and CDR2 is YFSETQ. V was pared by 4 bases and J by 6 bases, with 16 bases between. The CDR3 contains 14 residues. The CDR3 region is CASSSLRVVSEAFF. In nucleotides, the CDR3 is TGCGCCAGCAGCAGTCTAAGGGTAGTATCTGAAGCTTTCTTT. The full variable domain, with the rest looked up from reference TRBV5-1 and TRBJ1-1, is KAGVTQTPRYLIKTRGQQVTLSCSPISGHRSVSWYQQTPGQGLQFLFEYFSETQRNKGNFPGRFSGRQFSNSRSEMNVSTLELGDSALYLCASSSLRVVSEAFFGQGTRLTVV.

CDR3 loop: CASSGEGAGDTEAFF. The CDR3 nucleotides read TGTGCCAGCAGTGGAGAGGGGGCGGGGGACACTGAAGCTTTCTTT. The chain is built from TRBV28 and TRBJ1-1, with 7 bases that match TRBD1. This CDR3 contains 15 residues. CDR1 is MDHEN and CDR2 is SYDVKM in the germline V gene. With 5 bases clipped from V and 3 bases from J, the junction kept 9 bases outside the gene matches.

The J gene is TRBJ1-3, the V gene TRBV13, with D possibly being TRBD1 (5 bases). CDR1 and CDR2 (germline): PRHDT, FYEKMQ (reference sequence). V lost 4 bases to trimming and J lost 3 bases, with 13 bases between them. The CDR3 has 15 amino acids. CDR3 amino acids: CASSSDTGGGNTIYF. Written as DNA, the CDR3 is TGTGCCAGCAGCTCCGATACAGGAGGTGGAAACACCATATATTTT.

The chain recombines TRBV28 with TRBJ2-2; the match to TRBD1 covers 9 bases. This CDR3 is built from 14 residues. CDR1 MDHEN and CDR2 SYDVKM come from the germline V gene. V trimming: 6 bases; J trimming: 7 bases; junction bases outside the gene matches: 6. This CDR3 is CASRGTGKGGELFF. CDR3 sequence (DNA): TGTGCCAGCAGAGGGACAGGGAAGGGCGGGGAGCTGTTTTTT.

V gene TRBV24-1 combines with J gene TRBJ2-2, with D uncertain. The CDR3 has 14 amino acids. Trimming took 2 bases from V and 3 from J, leaving 6 bases between them. Germline V lookup: CDR1 KGHDR, CDR2 SFDVKD. The CDR3 protein is CATSDSKYTGELFF. Here the CDR3 DNA reads TGTGCCACCAGTGATTCTAAGTACACCGGGGAGCTGTTTTTT.

The chain couples TRBV27 to TRBJ1-2; tentatively, D is TRBD1 (5 bases). The CDR3 spans 17 residues. Trimming left V 5 bases short and J 2 bases short, with 21 bases between. Germline values: CDR1 MNHEY, CDR2 SMNVEV (reference sequence). The CDR3, as DNA: TGTGCCAGCAGTCCATCCCACGGGGGACTGGGGAACTATGGCTACACCTTC. The encoded protein is CASSPSHGGLGNYGYTF.

The chain links TRBV6-1 to TRBJ1-2; D is undetermined. CDR3 length: 15 residues. The ends were cut back, 2 bases at V and 4 bases at J, with 14 bases in the middle. Germline-derived CDR1 and CDR2 are MNHNS and SASEGT. CDR3 sequence reads: CASSESLYGSYGYTF. Written as DNA, the CDR3 is TGTGCCAGCAGTGAAAGCCTATACGGATCCTATGGCTACACCTTC.

This clone came up once. This chain connects TRBV28 to TRBJ1-1, with a possible D match to TRBD1 (5 bases). Germline lookup yields CDR1 MDHEN and CDR2 SYDVKM. Trimming removed 7 bases at V and 0 bases at J, with 9 bases between. This CDR3 spans 13 amino acids. This chain's CDR3 is CASNGGMNTEAFF. In DNA form, the CDR3 reads TGTGCCAGCAACGGGGGGATGAACACTGAAGCTTTCTTT.

This clone was picked up a small number of times. DNA for the CDR3: TGCGCCAGCAGCTTGGGAGATGGGGACACTGAAGCTTTCTTT. This sequence encodes CASSLGDGDTEAFF. This chain uses TRBV5-1 with TRBJ1-1; D is unresolved. V lost 0 bases and J 3 bases, leaving 9 bases between the germline ends. This CDR3 is built from 14 residues. Germline CDR1 SGHRS, CDR2 YFSETQ.

V is TRBV19 and J is TRBJ2-6; no clear D. The CDR3 runs 16 residues. V was trimmed by 3 bases and J by 0 bases, leaving 9 bases between them. The germline V gene has CDR1 LNHDA and CDR2 SQIVND (reference sequence). The CDR3 region is CASSIRRTSGANVLTF. As DNA, the CDR3 is TGTGCCAGTAGTATTCGCAGAACCTCTGGGGCCAACGTCCTGACTTTC.

The rearrangement joins TRBV6-1 to TRBJ1-1; 8 bases match TRBD1. The germline CDR1 and CDR2 sequences are MNHNS and SASEGT. Trimming removed 3 bases from V and 6 bases from J; junction bases left unmatched: 6. The CDR3 is 14 residues long. The CDR3 DNA reads as TGTGCCAGCAGTGATTTGGACAGGGTCGCTGAAGCTTTCTTT. This sequence encodes CASSDLDRVAEAFF.

The chain couples TRBV4-3 to TRBJ1-4; 8 bases match TRBD1. Germline assignment: CDR1 LGHNA and CDR2 YSLEER. Losses at the gene ends were 0 bases for V and 10 bases for J; bases not matched to a gene: 10. This CDR3 comprises 16 residues. The CDR3 sequence is CASSQDRQGAGRKLFF. DNA for the CDR3: TGCGCCAGCAGCCAAGATAGGCAGGGGGCAGGTCGAAAACTGTTTTTT.

The chain carries TRBV7-3 and TRBJ2-3, with D tentatively TRBD2 (6 bases). V was trimmed by 5 bases and J by 9 bases, leaving 21 bases between them. The V gene's germline CDR1 is SGHTA and CDR2 FQGTGA. The CDR3 is made up of 15 amino acids. The CDR3 nucleotides are TGTGCCAGCAGCCCGGAGGGACCACCGGTCGGAACGCAGTATTTT. Translation gives CASSPEGPPVGTQYF.

This clone was seen just once. The chain links TRBV10-1 to TRBJ2-2, with D possibly matching TRBD2 (6 bases). CDR3 length: 15 residues. Trimming took 2 bases from V and 3 from J, leaving 10 bases between them. The V gene's germline CDR1 is WNHNN and CDR2 SYGVQD (reference sequence). This CDR3 reads CASSEVGTYTGELFF. The DNA of the CDR3 is TGCGCCAGCAGTGAGGTCGGGACTTACACCGGGGAGCTGTTTTTT.

This chain connects TRBV2 to TRBJ2-2; tentatively, D is TRBD1 (6 bases). The CDR3 is 13 amino acids. Germline CDR1 reads SNHLY; CDR2 reads FYNNEI. V lost 6 bases, J lost 8 bases, and 13 bases lay in between. The CDR3 region has the DNA TGTGCCAGCAGCGGTACAGGGAGTGGGGAGCTGTTTTTT. Translation gives CASSGTGSGELFF.

This clone was picked up one time. The chain recombines TRBV11-2 with TRBJ1-2; TRBD1 aligns across 9 bases. CDR1 and CDR2 from the germline V gene are SGHAT and FQNNGV. The CDR3 contains 16 residues. The V gene end was trimmed by 5 bases and the J gene end by 6 bases; junction bases not matched to a gene: 13. The CDR3 is CASSPGGTGRMNGYTF. CDR3 nucleotide sequence: TGTGCCAGCAGCCCCGGCGGGACAGGGAGGATGAATGGCTACACCTTC.